This TCR beta chain comes out of a study of shared T cell receptors in the human thymus. V lost 3 bases and J lost 4; bases outside the gene matches: 9. In germline, CDR1 is KGHSH, CDR2 LQKENI. This CDR3 is 16 amino acids long. Some clones are missing from TCRdb's copy, which holds only in-frame ones; the method was immunoSEQ multiplex PCR. The sample consists of about 730,000 clones, 75% to 90% of them appearing once. The sample was also linked to a second study, of human thymus T cells.

The sequenced sample was thymocytes. The source of this sequence is a girl under three years old with a congenital heart defect. The chain joins TRBV18 to TRBJ1-1, with TRBD1 matching over 9 bases. The CDR3 DNA sequence: TGTGCCAGCTCACCTTACAGGGGGCTAAGGGGCACTGAAGCTTTCTTT. Its protein product is CASSPYRGLRGTEAFF.